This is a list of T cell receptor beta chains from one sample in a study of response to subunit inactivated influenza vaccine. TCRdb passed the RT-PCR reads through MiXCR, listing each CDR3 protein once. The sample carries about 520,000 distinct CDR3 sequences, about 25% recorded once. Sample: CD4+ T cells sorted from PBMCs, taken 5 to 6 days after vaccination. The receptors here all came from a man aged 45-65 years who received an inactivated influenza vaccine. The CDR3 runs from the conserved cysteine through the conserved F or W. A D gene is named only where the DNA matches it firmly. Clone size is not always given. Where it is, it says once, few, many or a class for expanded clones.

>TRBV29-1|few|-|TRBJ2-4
TGCAGCGTTCAGGGTCGACTAGCCAAAAACATTCAGTACTTC
CSVQGRLAKNIQYF
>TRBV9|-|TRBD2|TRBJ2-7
TGTGCCAGCAGCGTATGGGCTAGCGGGGACTACGAGCAGTACTTC
CASSVWASGDYEQYF
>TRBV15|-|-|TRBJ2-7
TGTGCCACCCAAACAGGGCGTCACCCCACCCAGGAGCAGTACTTC
CATQTGRHPTQEQYF
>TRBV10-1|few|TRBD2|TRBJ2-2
TGCGCCAGCAGTGTGAATCGGGAGGCCGGGGAGCTGTTTTTT
CASSVNREAGELFF
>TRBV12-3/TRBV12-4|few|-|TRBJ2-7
TGTGCCAGCACAGTCTCCGGGCCCTACGAGCAGTACTTC
CASTVSGPYEQYF
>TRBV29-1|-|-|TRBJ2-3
TGCAGCGTTGGGCGGGGACACGATACGCAGTATTTT
CSVGRGHDTQYF
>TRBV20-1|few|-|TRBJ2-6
TGCAGTGCCCGGGCGCGGCAGGGTCGTTTTACTGGGGCCAACGTCCTGACTTTC
CSARARQGRFTGANVLTF
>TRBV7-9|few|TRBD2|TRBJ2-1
TGTGCCAGCAGCTTATATCGGACTAGCAGTGAGCAGTTCTTC
CASSLYRTSSEQFF
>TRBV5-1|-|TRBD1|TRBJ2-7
TGCGCCAGCAGCGCCCGGGACAGGGGGGACTACGAGCAGTACTTC
CASSARDRGDYEQYF
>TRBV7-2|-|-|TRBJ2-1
TGTGCCAGCAGCTTAGAATCGGTCACTGAGCAGTTCTTC
CASSLESVTEQFF
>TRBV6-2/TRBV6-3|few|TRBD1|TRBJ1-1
TGTGCCAGCAGTCCCAACAGGGGGACTTTGAACACTGAAGCTTTCTTT
CASSPNRGTLNTEAFF
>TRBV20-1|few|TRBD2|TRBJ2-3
TGCAGTGCAGAGACTAGCGGGAGGTCCGATACGCAGTATTTT
CSAETSGRSDTQYF
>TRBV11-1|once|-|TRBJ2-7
TGTGCCAGCAGCTTGAAGAGAGGGTGGACCTACGAGCAGTACTTC
CASSLKRGWTYEQYF
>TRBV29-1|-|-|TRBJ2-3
TGCAGCGTTGTAGGGAGCCTGACAGATACGCAGTATTTT
CSVVGSLTDTQYF
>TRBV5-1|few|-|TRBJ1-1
TGCGCCAGCAGCCCCGTGACAGTCAACACTGAAGCTTTCTTT
CASSPVTVNTEAFF
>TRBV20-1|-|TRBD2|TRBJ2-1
TGCAGTGCTAATGGGGTGCTAGCGGACAATGAGCAGTTCTTC
CSANGVLADNEQFF
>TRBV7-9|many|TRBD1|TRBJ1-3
TGTGCCAGCAGCTTGGGACAGGGAGTGCACACCATATATTTT
CASSLGQGVHTIYF
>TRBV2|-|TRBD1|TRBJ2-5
TGTGCCAGCGGAGGACAGGGGTACCAAGAGACCCAGTACTTC
CASGGQGYQETQYF
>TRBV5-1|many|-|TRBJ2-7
TGCGCCAGCAGCTTGGTGGGAGGCGAGCAGTACTTC
CASSLVGGEQYF
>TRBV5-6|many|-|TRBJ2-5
TGTGCCAGCAGCTTGAGGGGTCAGGGAGAGACCCAGTACTTC
CASSLRGQGETQYF
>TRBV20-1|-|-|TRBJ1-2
TGCAGTCCCGGGGGAGCTAACTATGGCTACACCTTC
CSPGGANYGYTF